The 23 T cell receptor beta chains below all came from one sample that was sequenced in a study of Graves' ophthalmopathy and Graves' hyperthyroidism. Amplification of the TCR beta CDR3 regions used RNA transcripts (as template). The first-round RT-PCR employed HTBI primers together with the Qiagen OneStep RT-PCR kit. A multiplex PCR was then performed as the second round. MiXCR, applied by TCRdb to the multiplex PCR reads, yields one record per CDR3 protein. The sample has about 700,000 distinct CDR3 sequences, 40% seen once. Input material: peripheral blood. The receptor set was obtained from an adult man with Graves' ophthalmopathy.

In its sample, this clonotype was seen a few times. The genes are TRBV5-5 and TRBJ2-5, with D unresolved. V dropped 1 base and J dropped 2 bases, with 9 bases sitting between them. The CDR3 consists of 14 residues. Germline values: CDR1 SGHKS, CDR2 YYEKEE (reference sequence). The CDR3 DNA follows: TGTGCCAGCAGCTTGTCCCTGATACAAGAGACCCAGTACTTC. Amino acids: CASSLSLIQETQYF.

This clonotype was seen more than once but under ten times. This chain uses TRBV19 with TRBJ1-1; D unresolved. CDR1 and CDR2 from the germline V gene are LNHDA and SQIVND (reference sequence). Trimming took 3 bases from V and 0 from J, leaving 8 bases between them. This CDR3 spans 14 amino acids. The CDR3 DNA reads TGTGCCAGTAGTATGACTTTCATGAACACTGAAGCTTTCTTT. This codes for CASSMTFMNTEAFF.

The chain joins TRBV24-1 to TRBJ1-5, with TRBD1 identical over 7 bases. The CDR3 has 17 amino acids. V lost 5 bases to trimming and J lost 4 bases; unmatched junction nucleotides: 13. CDR1 and CDR2 from the germline V gene are KGHDR and SFDVKD. The CDR3 sequence: CATSAQRDSRQNQPQHF. CDR3 in DNA: TGTGCCACCAGTGCTCAGAGGGACAGTCGTCAAAATCAGCCCCAGCATTTT.

The chain joins TRBV29-1 to TRBJ2-7; perhaps D is TRBD1 or TRBD2 (6 bases each). This CDR3 is 11 amino acids long. Trimming left V 4 bases short and J 6 bases short, with 10 bases between. Germline CDR1 reads SQVTM; CDR2 reads ANQGSEA. The CDR3 DNA sequence: TGCAGCGTTGGGGGGGCTCGCGAGCAGTACTTC. Its protein product is CSVGGAREQYF.

At least ten counts were recorded for this clonotype. This sequence joins TRBV20-1 and TRBJ2-5; 9 bases map to TRBD1. CDR3 length equals 15 residues. Trimming cost V 6 bases and J 2 bases; bases outside gene matches: 10. Germline CDR1 is DFQATT and CDR2 is SNEGSKA (reference sequence). The CDR3 DNA sequence: TGCAGTGCGAACACAGGGGGCGGTGGACAAGAGACCCAGTACTTC. This encodes CSANTGGGGQETQYF.

J is TRBJ1-2 and V is TRBV5-1; TRBD1 might be the D (5 bases). There are 13 residues in the CDR3. Germline CDR1 SGHRS, CDR2 YFSETQ. V was shortened by 3 bases and J by 8 bases, with 14 bases between the two germline ends. The DNA of the CDR3 is TGCGCCAGCAGCTCGGGGGGGACCGGGGGCTACACCTTC. It is translated as CASSSGGTGGYTF.

The chain has TRBV6-1 and TRBJ1-6, with TRBD1 identical over 8 bases. The CDR3 has 18 residues. V trimming: 5 bases; J trimming: 9 bases; junction bases outside the gene matches: 18. Germline V gene data show CDR1 as MNHNS and CDR2 as SASEGT. CDR3 nucleotides: TGTGCCAGCAGTTATTCCCCCGGGACAGGCGTTGCAAGTTCACCCCTCCACTTT. Protein: CASSYSPGTGVASSPLHF.

At least ten counts were recorded for this clonotype. The chain carries TRBV7-9 and TRBJ2-7; 11 bases map to TRBD1. CDR1 SEHNR and CDR2 FQNEAQ come from the germline V gene (reference sequence). The ends lost 7 bases at V and 7 bases at J; junction bases unmatched: 15. CDR3 length: 16 residues. The DNA of the CDR3 is TGTGCCAGCACCCGATGGACCGGGACAGGGGGTCGGGAGCAGTACTTC. Its translation is CASTRWTGTGGREQYF.

The J gene is TRBJ1-2, the V gene TRBV6-1; D is possibly TRBD1 (6 bases). Trimming shortened V by 3 bases and J by 1 base, and 12 bases separated the two germline ends. The CDR3 consists of 15 residues. Per germline, CDR1 MNHNS and CDR2 SASEGT. CDR3 in amino acids: CASSDAGQINYGYTF. As DNA, the CDR3 is TGTGCCAGCAGTGACGCCGGACAGATTAACTATGGCTACACCTTC.

This clonotype turned up a few times. V and J are TRBV19 and TRBJ1-2; no firm D call. Germline V lookup: CDR1 LNHDA, CDR2 SQIVND (reference sequence). The CDR3 is made up of 12 amino acids. V was trimmed by 11 bases and J by 2 bases, leaving 12 bases between them. The CDR3 protein is CAWTAGNYGYTF. The CDR3 DNA reads TGTGCCTGGACGGCGGGGAACTATGGCTACACCTTC.

This clonotype was recorded at least ten times. The V and J genes are TRBV2 and TRBJ1-6, with a weak D call TRBD1 (6 bases). The CDR3 sequence is 12 residues long. Deletions cut 11 bases from V and 10 bases from J, with 15 bases between. CDR1 is SNHLY and CDR2 is FYNNEI in the germline V gene. The CDR3 nucleotides read TGTGCCGGGACATCCGAAAGGTCACCCCTCCACTTT. Encoded protein: CAGTSERSPLHF.

This clonotype was seen a few times. This sequence joins TRBV7-3 and TRBJ2-7; 14 bases are shared with TRBD2. Trimming took 5 bases from V and 0 from J; bases not matched to a gene: 12. This CDR3 has 19 residues. Germline V gives CDR1 SGHTA, CDR2 FQGTGA. The CDR3 sequence is CASSSPGLAGGPLSYEQYF. The CDR3 DNA is TGTGCCAGCAGCAGCCCTGGACTAGCGGGAGGACCACTCTCCTACGAGCAGTACTTC.

The chain uses TRBV2 and TRBJ2-7, with TRBD2 as a possible D gene (5 bases). Trimming removed 5 bases from V and 3 bases from J, with 14 bases in between. The germline V gene has CDR1 SNHLY and CDR2 FYNNEI. CDR3 length equals 14 residues. The CDR3 DNA is TGTGCCAGCAGTTTCGGAGGAATTGTCTACGAGCAGTACTTC. It codes for CASSFGGIVYEQYF. Using reference TRBV2 and TRBJ2-7 for the parts outside the CDR3, the full variable domain is EPEVTQTPSHQVTQMGQEVILRCVPISNHLYFYWYRQILGQKVEFLVSFYNNEISEKSEIFDDQFSVERPDGSNFTLKIRSTKLEDSAMYFCASSFGGIVYEQYFGPGTRLTVT.

On this clonotype: A read error may produce the germline difference seen at one junction end. The gene calls are TRBV5-1 and TRBJ2-7, with no clear D. Germline lookup yields CDR1 SGHRS and CDR2 YFSETQ. The CDR3 spans 13 residues. CDR3 loop: CASSLDSSYGQYF. The CDR3 DNA is TGCGCCAGCAGCTTGGACAGTTCCTACGGGCAGTACTTC.

The CDR3 coding sequence is TGTGCCAGCAGTGACCTTCGAGGGAAGGCTAGCGGGAGTTCCGGGGAGCTGTTTTTT. Its protein product is CASSDLRGKASGSSGELFF. The J gene is TRBJ2-2, the V gene TRBV2; 10 nucleotides line up with TRBD2. This CDR3 comprises 19 residues. Trimming removed 3 bases from V and 6 bases from J; junction bases left unmatched: 16. Germline CDR1 is SNHLY and CDR2 is FYNNEI.

This chain joins TRBV25-1 and TRBJ1-6; possible D gene TRBD1, 5 bases. The CDR3 totals 15 residues. Looked up from germline, CDR1 is MGHDK and CDR2 is SYGVNS. V gave up 5 bases and J gave up 13 bases, with 21 bases separating them. In DNA form, the CDR3 reads TGTGCCAGCAGTTACGGTGGCAGGGTAGAGGGCCCCCTCCACTTT. It yields the protein CASSYGGRVEGPLHF.

The chain links TRBV20-1 to TRBJ2-7; 7 nucleotides match TRBD2. Germline V gene lookup returns CDR1 DFQATT and CDR2 SNEGSKA (reference sequence). There are 15 residues in the CDR3. The V gene end was trimmed by 3 bases and the J gene end by 0 bases; junction bases not matched to a gene: 8. The DNA of the CDR3 is TGCAGTGCTAGGGGAGGGAGGGAAATCTCCTACGAGCAGTACTTC. Translation: CSARGGREISYEQYF.

The sample holds many counts of this clonotype. This rearrangement joins TRBV19 to TRBJ2-2; D possibly corresponds to TRBD1 (5 bases). The germline V and J ends were trimmed by 6 bases and 1 base, with 12 bases remaining between them. CDR3 size: 15 residues. Germline CDR1 is LNHDA and CDR2 is SQIVND (reference sequence). DNA of the CDR3: TGTGCCAGTAGGGAGACCACAGGGAACACCGGGGAGCTGTTTTTT. Amino acid sequence: CASRETTGNTGELFF.

This clonotype was counted a few times. The chain combines TRBV29-1 with TRBJ2-7; no reliable D call. Looked up from germline, CDR1 is SQVTM and CDR2 is ANQGSEA. V was shortened by 7 bases and J by 2 bases, with 15 bases between the two germline ends. This CDR3 has 13 residues. CDR3 coding DNA: TGCAGCGGAGGCGGTCTGGTTACCTACGAGCAGTACTTC. It translates to CSGGGLVTYEQYF.

As concerns this clonotype: A junction boundary mismatches the germline segment, possibly from a read error. The chain carries TRBV25-1 and TRBJ2-3, with D unclear. The CDR3 totals 15 residues. CDR1 and CDR2 from the germline V gene are MGHDK and SYGVNS. The CDR3 sequence is CASSPRLLSTDTQYF. In DNA form, the CDR3 reads TGCGCCAGCAGCCCCCGACTCCTTAGCACAGATACGCAGTATTTT.

This clonotype was seen once. The V gene is TRBV19, the J gene TRBJ2-2; no reliable D call. Germline values: CDR1 LNHDA, CDR2 SQIVND (reference sequence). Trimming shortened V by 0 bases and J by 2 bases, and 7 bases separated the two germline ends. The CDR3 spans 15 residues. The CDR3 loop is CASSIDPYNTGELFF. In DNA form, the CDR3 reads TGTGCCAGTAGTATAGATCCCTACAACACCGGGGAGCTGTTTTTT.

This clonotype was counted many times. The V call is TRBV2, the J call TRBJ1-2; 7 bases fit TRBD1. CDR1 is SNHLY and CDR2 is FYNNEI in the germline V gene. Trimming took 5 bases from V and 4 from J; bases not matched to a gene: 4. This CDR3 comprises 13 residues. CDR3 amino acids: CASSFRGIYGYTF. CDR3 coding DNA: TGTGCCAGCAGTTTCAGGGGGATCTATGGCTACACCTTC.

This clonotype has a count of ten or more. An end of the junction does not agree with germline; a read error may underlie this. The chain recombines TRBV24-1 with TRBJ1-5; 9 bases are shared with TRBD1. CDR3 length equals 15 residues. Germline CDR1 KGHDR, CDR2 SFDVKD. The CDR3 loop is CASSYRGRAGQPQHF. DNA for the CDR3: TGTGCCAGCAGTTACAGGGGGCGCGCGGGCCAGCCCCAGCATTTT.